A selection of T cell receptor beta chains follows, all from one sample in a study of T cells in narcolepsy. Measured with immunoSEQ multiplex PCR; TCRdb has only the in-frame clones, and not every one. This table holds about 40,000 clones, more than 70% found once. Sequencing was done on a sample of CD45RA- memory CD4+ T cells from PBMCs. These TCRs come from a human donor with narcolepsy. Both conserved end residues are part of each CDR3. A D gene is named only where the DNA matches it firmly. Size is stated for part of the rows, as once, few or many counts, or as a class when the clone is expanded.

D,size,J,V,CDR3,DNA
TRBD1,-,TRBJ2-1,TRBV19,CASSIGTANNEQFF,TGTGCCAGTAGTATCGGGACAGCTAACAATGAGCAGTTCTTC
-,-,TRBJ2-2,TRBV7-9,CASSYGAGELFF,TGTGCCAGCAGCTACGGGGCCGGGGAGCTGTTTTTT
-,-,TRBJ1-5,TRBV30,CAWSGTGSFNQPQHF,TGTGCCTGGAGTGGGACCGGGAGCTTCAATCAGCCCCAGCATTTT
TRBD2,-,TRBJ2-2,TRBV9,CASSVAPGEREGNTGELFF,TGTGCCAGCAGCGTAGCCCCTGGGGAGCGGGAGGGTAACACCGGGGAGCTGTTTTTT
TRBD2,-,TRBJ2-7,TRBV7-2,CASNEPGLAGQQYF,TGTGCCAGCAACGAACCGGGACTAGCAGGGCAGCAGTACTTC
-,-,TRBJ2-7,TRBV13,CASSLQGRYEQYF,TGTGCCAGCAGCTTACAAGGACGCTACGAGCAGTACTTC
-,-,TRBJ2-5,TRBV10-3,CAISDHGGETQYF,TGTGCCATCAGTGACCACGGGGGAGAGACCCAGTACTTC
TRBD1,-,TRBJ2-7,TRBV18,CASSPPGLRDSSYEQYF,TGTGCCAGCTCACCACCGGGGCTACGGGACAGCTCCTACGAGCAGTACTTC
-,-,TRBJ1-2,TRBV6-6,CASSLPQGWYGYTF,TGTGCCAGCAGTCTCCCACAAGGCTGGTATGGCTACACCTTC
TRBD1,-,TRBJ1-2,TRBV27,CASSINRDRNYGYTF,TGTGCCAGCAGTATTAACCGGGACAGGAACTATGGCTACACCTTC
TRBD1,-,TRBJ1-6,TRBV10-1,CARRQGRSPLHF,TGCGCCAGAAGACAGGGACGTTCACCCCTCCACTTT
-,-,TRBJ2-2,TRBV27,CASSFTRGDPSTGELFF,TGTGCCAGCAGTTTCACCCGAGGGGATCCGAGCACCGGGGAGCTGTTTTTT
TRBD2,-,TRBJ2-3,TRBV6-5,CASTQLAGTDTQYF,TGTGCCAGCACCCAACTAGCGGGCACAGATACGCAGTATTTT
TRBD2,-,TRBJ2-3,TRBV7-3,CASSLGLAGGTDTQYF,TGTGCCAGCAGCTTAGGGCTAGCGGGGGGCACCGATACGCAGTATTTT
-,-,TRBJ2-7,TRBV6-5,CASRTGGGEQYF,TGTGCCAGCAGAACAGGGGGGGGAGAGCAGTACTTC
-,-,TRBJ2-4,TRBV2,CASSQQGLGTKNIQYF,TGTGCCAGCAGTCAACAGGGACTGGGGACCAAAAACATTCAGTACTTC
-,-,TRBJ1-6,TRBV11-3,CASSPGLTGSPLHF,TGTGCCAGCAGCCCCGGCCTAACAGGATCACCCCTCCACTTT
TRBD1,-,TRBJ1-3,TRBV11-3,CASSLRQGGTGNTIYF,TGTGCCAGCAGCCTGCGACAGGGAGGGACTGGAAACACCATATATTTT
-,-,TRBJ2-1,TRBV10-3,CAISGSSSGATGNEQFF,TGTGCCATCAGTGGAAGTAGCAGTGGGGCTACTGGGAATGAGCAGTTCTTC
TRBD1,-,TRBJ1-5,TRBV5-6,CASSTRQGVGSNQPQHF,TGTGCCAGCAGCACCAGACAGGGGGTCGGTAGCAATCAGCCCCAGCATTTT
TRBD1,-,TRBJ1-5,TRBV9,CASSAGQGWGQPQHF,TGTGCCAGCAGTGCTGGACAGGGTTGGGGTCAGCCCCAGCATTTT
TRBD2,once,TRBJ2-1,TRBV4-3,CASSQDPGGHNEQFF,TGCGCCAGCAGCCAAGATCCGGGGGGACACAATGAGCAGTTCTTC
-,-,TRBJ1-5,TRBV6-1,CASSLFNQPQHF,TGTGCCAGCAGCCTTTTTAATCAGCCCCAGCATTTT
TRBD2,-,TRBJ2-3,TRBV7-2,CASSKSGGARQDTQYF,TGTGCCAGCAGCAAAAGCGGGGGGGCCAGGCAAGATACGCAGTATTTT